This T cell receptor beta chain was obtained from a study of blood T cell repertoires in COVID-19. Overall study context: Researchers got acute and convalescent COVID-19 samples from the United States, Italy and Spain. T cells, B-cell-depleted T cells, or PBMCs supplied cDNA or gDNA.

This clone came up a few times. The V gene lost 6 bases and the J gene lost 10 bases, with 24 bases spanning the gap. This CDR3 is 15 amino acids long. Germline lookup yields CDR1 MNHEY and CDR2 SVGEGT. Original handling: Amplification of reference gene primers provided the estimated nucleated cell counts. Method: immunoSEQ multiplex PCR; TCRdb's copy keeps in-frame clones and lacks some. V and J calls and clone size follow that table, whereas D and trimming were derived from the DNA. The sample has some 40,000 clones, about 83% seen once. What was sequenced was peripheral blood. The chain employs TRBV6-2 or TRBV6-3 and TRBJ1-1; D is undetermined. This clonotype was sampled from a woman of 80 years or more with acute or convalescent COVID-19. CDR3 bases: TGTGCCAGCAGCCCCTTCCGCGCGGGGTCCAACGGAGCTTTCTTT. It is translated as CASSPFRAGSNGAFF.